Presented here are 8 T cell receptor beta chains from one specimen sequenced in a study of cytomegalovirus exposure and HLA in healthy donors. PCR was performed using 60 Vbeta and 13 Jbeta primers. Measured with immunoSEQ multiplex PCR; TCRdb has only the in-frame clones, and not every one. Here the sample spans some 150,000 clones, 77% being singletons. The sequenced material came from PBMCs. Every receptor here comes from a male donor in good health and CMV-seronegative.

This clone has only a few counts. The chain is built from TRBV6-5 and TRBJ2-2; 7 positions agree with TRBD1. The CDR3 sequence is 15 residues long. Trimming removed 5 bases from V and 4 bases from J; junction bases left unmatched: 7. In germline, CDR1 is MNHEY, CDR2 SVGAGI. The chain's CDR3 is CASSPGQRITGELFF. The CDR3 DNA sequence: TGTGCCAGCAGTCCGGGACAGCGAATCACCGGGGAGCTGTTTTTT.

As to this clone: This specimen includes other DNA sequences encoding the same CDR3. This chain connects TRBV7-9 to TRBJ2-7; D perhaps matches TRBD1 (6 bases). V lost 5 bases, J lost 3 bases, and 8 bases lay in between. There are 12 residues in the CDR3. Germline CDR1 SEHNR, CDR2 FQNEAQ (reference sequence). CDR3 protein: CASSQGGYEQYF. Here the CDR3 DNA reads TGTGCCAGCAGCCAAGGGGGCTACGAGCAGTACTTC.

The CDR3 loop reads CASSYSTGLETQYF. The DNA of the CDR3 is TGTGCCAGCAGCTACTCGACAGGGTTGGAGACCCAGTACTTC. V gene TRBV7-9 combines with J gene TRBJ2-5; the match to TRBD1 covers 7 bases. The CDR3 consists of 14 residues. Germline values: CDR1 SEHNR, CDR2 FQNEAQ (reference sequence). The ends lost 4 bases at V and 5 bases at J; junction bases unmatched: 7. The complete variable domain, with remaining parts taken from reference TRBV7-9 and TRBJ2-5, reads DTGVSQNPRHKITKRGQNVTFRCDPISEHNRLYWYRQTLGQGPEFLTYFQNEAQLEKSRLLSDRFSAERPKGSFSTLEIQRTEQGDSAMYLCASSYSTGLETQYFGPGTRLLVL.

A few counts support this clone. The V gene is TRBV30, the J gene TRBJ2-3; 8 nucleotides align to TRBD2. The CDR3 runs 14 residues. CDR1 is GTSNPN and CDR2 is SVGIG in the germline V gene (reference sequence). V was pared by 3 bases and J by 3 bases, with 5 bases of the junction left unmatched. Here the CDR3 DNA reads TGTGCCTGGAGCCCCGGGAGGGGAACAGATACGCAGTATTTT. Its protein product is CAWSPGRGTDTQYF.

V is TRBV4-1 and J is TRBJ1-6; 8 nucleotides match TRBD1. J lost 10 bases, V lost 4 bases, and 6 bases had no gene match. In germline, CDR1 is MGHRA, CDR2 YSYEKL. There are 14 residues in the CDR3. The DNA of the CDR3 is TGCGCCAGCAGCCCCAGGGGGCCAGGGTCACCCCTCCACTTT. Protein: CASSPRGPGSPLHF.

This rearrangement joins TRBV7-2 to TRBJ1-1, with 7 bases lining up with TRBD1. The CDR3 spans 15 residues. Trimming at V came to 5 bases and at J to 5 bases, leaving 11 bases not matched to a gene. Germline V gene data show CDR1 as SGHTA and CDR2 as FQGNSA. This CDR3 reads CASSPGQFFSTEAFF. The CDR3 nucleotides read TGTGCCAGCAGCCCGGGACAGTTCTTTTCTACTGAAGCTTTCTTT. The full variable domain, its missing parts supplied by reference TRBV7-2 and TRBJ1-1, is GAGVSQSPSNKVTEKGKDVELRCDPISGHTALYWYRQSLGQGLEFLIYFQGNSAPDKSGLPSDRFSAERTGGSVSTLTIQRTQQEDSAVYLCASSPGQFFSTEAFFGQGTRLTVV.

CDR3 sequence: CASSPKQGSAFF. Written as DNA, the CDR3 is TGTGCCAGCTCACCTAAACAGGGCAGCGCTTTCTTT. This chain uses TRBV18 with TRBJ1-1; TRBD1 is a possible D gene (6 bases). Trimming stripped 3 bases from V and 11 bases from J, with 13 bases between. CDR3 length: 12 residues. CDR1 and CDR2 from the germline V gene are KGHSH and LQKENI.

This chain joins TRBV5-1 and TRBJ2-1, with D unresolved. Trimming removed 0 bases from V and 3 bases from J, with 10 bases in between. Germline loops: CDR1 SGHRS, CDR2 YFSETQ. This CDR3 comprises 15 residues. The CDR3: CASSLAKTGYNEQFF. The CDR3 coding sequence is TGCGCCAGCAGCTTGGCCAAAACCGGCTACAATGAGCAGTTCTTC.